This T cell receptor (beta chain) was found in a study of T-cell reconstitution after alpha-beta-depleted transplantation in children. This clonotype turned up a few times. Unique molecular identifiers featured in how the TCRbeta library was prepared. One entry per CDR3 protein results from TCRdb running MiXCR on the PCR reads. The repertoire holds over 400,000 distinct CDR3 sequences, with 12% as singletons. V lost 1 base and J lost 3, with 13 bases in between. The CDR3 runs to 15 residues. Germline V gives CDR1 MNHEY, CDR2 SVGAGI. The genes are TRBV6-5 and TRBJ2-7; no clear D. The source material was PBMCs from the stem cell graft donor, sampled from the stem cell graft. The origin of this receptor is a human donor who donated a stem cell graft to a child with combined immunodeficiency. The CDR3 DNA sequence: TGTGCCAGCAGTTACTATTTTGACGGAAGCTACGAGCAGTACTTC. This translates into CASSYYFDGSYEQYF.